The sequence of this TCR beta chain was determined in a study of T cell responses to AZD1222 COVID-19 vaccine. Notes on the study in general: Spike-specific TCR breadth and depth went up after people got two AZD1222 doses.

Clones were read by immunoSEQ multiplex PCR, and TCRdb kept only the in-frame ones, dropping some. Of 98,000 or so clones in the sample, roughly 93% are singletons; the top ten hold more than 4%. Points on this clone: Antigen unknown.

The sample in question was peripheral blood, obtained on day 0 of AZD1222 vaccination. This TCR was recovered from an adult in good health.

This CDR3 is CASSFRPDNEQFF. CDR3 sequence (DNA): TGTGCCAGCAGTTTTCGGCCGGACAATGAGCAGTTCTTC. The rearrangement joins TRBV28 to TRBJ2-1; D is unclear. This CDR3 is built from 13 residues. Germline CDR1 is MDHEN and CDR2 is SYDVKM. Trimming pared 3 bases from V and 5 bases from J, leaving 8 bases between.